The rows below give T cell receptor beta chains drawn from one sample of a study of graft-versus-host responses after intestinal transplantation. Repertoires were generated with immunoSEQ multiplex PCR, while TCRdb's copy carries only in-frame clones and drops some. Of 95,000 to 110,000 clones listed, roughly 87% were seen once; the top ten hold approximately 0.88%. These receptors lack a known antigen. Here the sequenced sample was unstimulated CD4+ T cells sorted from spleen or lymph node cells, taken before intestinal transplant. All receptors come from a human donor who received an intestinal transplant. Both conserved end residues are part of each CDR3. The D gene is left open where the match is weak. Not every row has a clone size; where given, it reads once, few, many or a size class.

>TRBV7-7|.|TRBJ1-3|few
TGTGCCAGCAGCCCCCTGGTTGACTCTGGAAACACCATATATTTT
CASSPLVDSGNTIYF
>TRBV18|.|TRBJ2-5|.
TGTGCCAGCTCACCCGAAGAGACCCAGTACTTC
CASSPEETQYF
>TRBV2|.|TRBJ1-6|.
TGTGCCAGCAGTGAACTCCCGGGATATAAGAGAAATTTCGGTAATTCACCCCTCCACTTT
CASSELPGYKRNFGNSPLHF
>TRBV29-1|TRBD2|TRBJ2-1|.
TGCAGCGTTGCCAGGGGCGGGGGGGCCTACAATGAGCAGTTCTTC
CSVARGGGAYNEQFF
>TRBV11-2|TRBD2|TRBJ2-1|.
TGTGCCAGCAGCTTCTCTTTCGGGAGGGGGTACAATGAGCAGTTCTTC
CASSFSFGRGYNEQFF
>TRBV19|TRBD1|TRBJ2-1|.
TGTGCCAGTAGTCGCCCAGGGGGCTCCTACAATGAGCAGTTCTTC
CASSRPGGSYNEQFF
>TRBV5-1|.|TRBJ2-6|.
TGCGCCAGCAGCCCGGGAACAGTCTCTGGGGCCAACGTCCTGACTTTC
CASSPGTVSGANVLTF
>TRBV29-1|TRBD1|TRBJ2-7|.
TGCAGCGTTGAATACCGCCGGGGGGACAGGGGACCCTACGAGCAGTACTTC
CSVEYRRGDRGPYEQYF
>TRBV6-6|TRBD2|TRBJ2-7|.
TGTGCCAGCAGTTTGACTAGCCTTCTCGACGAGCAGTACTTC
CASSLTSLLDEQYF
>TRBV5-1|TRBD1|TRBJ2-2|.
TGCGCCAGCAGCTTGGAGGGGACAGGGACCGGGGAGCTGTTTTTT
CASSLEGTGTGELFF
>TRBV9|TRBD2|TRBJ2-1|.
TGTGCCAGCAGCACTAGCGGAACCTACAATGAGCAGTTCTTC
CASSTSGTYNEQFF
>TRBV6-1|.|TRBJ1-4|.
TGTGCCAGCAGTGATATGGTGTGGGTTTCGACTAATGAAAAACTGTTTTTT
CASSDMVWVSTNEKLFF
>TRBV10-3|.|TRBJ2-1|.
TGTGCCATCATGGACGGACGTGGGTCCTACAATGAGCAGTTCTTC
CAIMDGRGSYNEQFF
>TRBV2|TRBD1|TRBJ2-7|few
TGTGCCAGCAGAAAGACAGGGCTCCAGTCCTACGAGCAGTACTTC
CASRKTGLQSYEQYF
>TRBV5-1|.|TRBJ2-1|.
TGCGCCAGCAGCTTGGCCAGAGGACGCCAAGAGCAGTTCTTC
CASSLARGRQEQFF
>TRBV5-5|.|TRBJ2-7|once
TGTGCCAGCAGCTTGGCCGAGGCTTCGTCCTACGAGCAGTACTTC
CASSLAEASSYEQYF
>TRBV2|.|TRBJ1-5|.
TGTGCCAGCAGTGAAACTAGAGACAAGAATCAGCCCCAGCATTTT
CASSETRDKNQPQHF
>TRBV5-6|TRBD1|TRBJ1-2|.
TGTGCCAGCAGCTCGAGGACAGGGATACTCTATGGCTACACCTTC
CASSSRTGILYGYTF
>TRBV2|TRBD1|TRBJ2-1|.
TGTGCCAGCACCGACAGGGGGCAATCCGGGAGCTCCTACAATGAGCAGTTCTTC
CASTDRGQSGSSYNEQFF
>TRBV2|.|TRBJ2-3|.
TGTGCCAGCAGTGTTGGGCGGAGCACAGATACGCAGTATTTT
CASSVGRSTDTQYF
>TRBV18|.|TRBJ2-7|.
TGTGCCAGCTCACCGGGCAGGGCCTACGAGCAGTACTTC
CASSPGRAYEQYF
>TRBV6-5|.|TRBJ1-2|.
TGTGCCAGCAGTGACGGTTACAGAACCTATGGCTACACCTTC
CASSDGYRTYGYTF
>TRBV5-4|TRBD2|TRBJ2-3|.
TGTGCCAGCAGCCGGACCGCGGGAGGGGCAGATACGCAGTATTTT
CASSRTAGGADTQYF
>TRBV28|.|TRBJ1-6|.
TGTGCCAGCAGCGAGAACAGGGATAATTCACCCCTCCACTTT
CASSENRDNSPLHF
>TRBV28|TRBD2|TRBJ2-3|.
TGTGCCAGCATCCCACCCCGGGGTAGCGGGAGTTCAGATACGCAGTATTTT
CASIPPRGSGSSDTQYF
>TRBV7-6|.|TRBJ2-1|.
TGTGCCAGCAGCTCCCAGTGGGGGAATGAGCAGTTCTTC
CASSSQWGNEQFF
>TRBV13|TRBD1|TRBJ2-7|.
TGTGCCAGCAGCCTAGCCCCGGGACAGGTATCATACGAGCAGTACTTC
CASSLAPGQVSYEQYF
>TRBV9|.|TRBJ1-1|.
TGTGCCAGCAGCGTTGGGCAGTACACTGAAGCTTTCTTT
CASSVGQYTEAFF
>TRBV2|.|TRBJ1-5|.
TGTGCCAGCAAGAAAGGGACACTTAGCAATCAGCCCCAGCATTTT
CASKKGTLSNQPQHF
>TRBV29-1|TRBD2|TRBJ2-1|.
TGCAGCGTTGAAGAGCGGCTAGCGGGGGGGCCAGAGCAGTTCTTC
CSVEERLAGGPEQFF
>TRBV4-1|.|TRBJ2-3|.
TGCGCCAGCAGCCAAGATAATGGGGTCACAGATACGCAGTATTTT
CASSQDNGVTDTQYF
>TRBV5-1|.|TRBJ1-3|.
TGCGCCAGCAGCCCCGGGACCGGAAACACCATATATTTT
CASSPGTGNTIYF
>TRBV9|TRBD1|TRBJ1-3|few
TGTGCCAGCAGCGCCGGGGACAGCTCTGGAAACACCATATATTTT
CASSAGDSSGNTIYF
>TRBV11-2|.|TRBJ2-6|.
TGCGCCAGCAGCTTAGAGGGACGGAGCTCTGGGGCCAACGTCCTGACTTTC
CASSLEGRSSGANVLTF
>TRBV28|.|TRBJ2-1|.
TGTGCCAGCAGTTGGGCGACGAATGAGCAGTTCTTC
CASSWATNEQFF
>TRBV7-2|.|TRBJ2-3|.
TGTGCCAGCAGCCCTGCCGCTAGCTCTGGGGTAGATACGCAGTATTTT
CASSPAASSGVDTQYF
>TRBV18|TRBD1|TRBJ2-7|.
TGTGCCAGCTCACCGGGGACAGACGGTTACGAGCAGTACTTC
CASSPGTDGYEQYF
>TRBV29-1|.|TRBJ2-2|.
TGCAGCGTCGTCGGACAGAGAGCCACCGGGGAGCTGTTTTTT
CSVVGQRATGELFF
>TRBV5-1|TRBD2|TRBJ2-3|.
TGCGCCAGCAGCTTCTTTGCTAGCGGGACGGATACGCAGTATTTT
CASSFFASGTDTQYF
>TRBV5-1|TRBD2|TRBJ2-1|.
TGCGCCAGCAGGCCTAGCGGGGGGTCCTCGAATGAGCAGTTCTTC
CASRPSGGSSNEQFF
>TRBV11-2|.|TRBJ1-5|.
TGTGCCAGCAGCTTAGAGGGGGCTAGCAATCAGCCCCAGCATTTT
CASSLEGASNQPQHF
>TRBV5-1|TRBD1|TRBJ2-1|.
TGCGCCAGCAGCCCAGAGGGGGCGAGCTCCTACAATGAGCAGTTCTTC
CASSPEGASSYNEQFF
>TRBV29-1|.|TRBJ1-1|.
TGCAGCGTTGCCGGGGGCGACACTGAAGCTTTCTTT
CSVAGGDTEAFF
>TRBV27|.|TRBJ1-2|once
TGTGCCAGCAGTTTTTCCCAGGGTCATGGCTACACCTTC
CASSFSQGHGYTF
>TRBV5-3|.|TRBJ1-5|.
TGTGCCAGCAGCTTGGATGGTTATCAGCCCCAGCATTTT
CASSLDGYQPQHF
>TRBV9|TRBD2|TRBJ2-7|.
TGTGCCAGCAGCGTAGCCGGGACTAGCGGGGGGGAGCAGTACTTC
CASSVAGTSGGEQYF
>TRBV30|TRBD2|TRBJ2-1|.
TGTGCCTGGGGGCGCAGAGTAGCGGGAGCCAATGAGCAGTTCTTC
CAWGRRVAGANEQFF
>TRBV2|TRBD1|TRBJ1-1|.
TGTGCCAGCACGCCAGGGGGAGCGGACACTGAAGCTTTCTTT
CASTPGGADTEAFF
>TRBV9|.|TRBJ1-1|once
TGTGCCAGCGGATCAGCATTGAACACTGAAGCTTTCTTT
CASGSALNTEAFF
>TRBV12-5|.|TRBJ2-5|.
TGTGCTAGTGGTTTGGCCATAGGGGGGCCTGAAGGGGAGACCCAGTACTTC
CASGLAIGGPEGETQYF
>TRBV5-1|.|TRBJ2-7|.
TGCGCCAGCAGCCCCGGGACCAACTACGAGCAGTACTTC
CASSPGTNYEQYF
>TRBV6-5|TRBD1|TRBJ2-2|.
TGTGCCAGCAGCTTGACAGGGGACACCGGGGAGCTGTTTTTT
CASSLTGDTGELFF
>TRBV19|.|TRBJ2-5|.
TGTGCCAGTAGTCGAACTGACCAAGAGACCCAGTACTTC
CASSRTDQETQYF
>TRBV25-1|TRBD1|TRBJ2-5|.
TGTGCCAGCAGTCTTCGACAGGGGAGGGAGACCCAGTACTTC
CASSLRQGRETQYF